One sample yielded the 18 T cell receptor beta chains listed below, sequenced in a study of blood T cell repertoires in COVID-19. This table comes from immunoSEQ multiplex PCR, and its TCRdb copy is limited to in-frame clones, with some not included. Among approximately 150,000 clones listed, approximately 88% were seen once. Sequencing input: PBMCs or T cells enriched from blood (not recorded which). The receptors stem from a man aged 65 to 79 who had been exposed to COVID-19.

This chain uses TRBV7-8 with TRBJ1-4; 10 bases are shared with TRBD1. Germline V gene sequence: CDR1 SGHVS, CDR2 FQNEAQ. This CDR3 is 16 amino acids long. With V trimmed by 7 bases and J by 3 bases, 8 bases remained unmatched. The CDR3 reads CASTPGTGAANEKLFF. The CDR3 coding sequence is TGTGCCAGCACCCCTGGGACAGGGGCAGCTAATGAAAAACTGTTTTTT.

The chain is built from TRBV5-4 and TRBJ2-1; 11 positions agree with TRBD1. CDR1 and CDR2 from the germline V gene are SGHNT and YYREEE (reference sequence). The CDR3 has 16 residues. V was clipped by 0 bases and J by 3 bases; unmatched bases: 2. The CDR3, as DNA: TGTGCCAGCAGCTTGGGGGACAGGGGGGTCTACAATGAGCAGTTCTTC. It encodes CASSLGDRGVYNEQFF.

This clone has just one count. The chain carries TRBV19 and TRBJ2-5; 10 bases are shared with TRBD2. The CDR3 runs to 15 residues. Germline V gene lookup returns CDR1 LNHDA and CDR2 SQIVND (reference sequence). The junction had 3 bases not matched to a gene; V was cut back by 2 bases and J by 3 bases. The CDR3 sequence is CASSIRLAGEETQYF. CDR3 DNA: TGTGCCAGTAGTATACGGCTAGCGGGGGAAGAGACCCAGTACTTC. Drawing the rest from reference TRBV19 and TRBJ2-5, the complete variable domain is DGGITQSPKYLFRKEGQNVTLSCEQNLNHDAMYWYRQDPGQGLRLIYYSQIVNDFQKGDIAEGYSVSREKKESFPLTVTSAQKNPTAFYLCASSIRLAGEETQYFGPGTRLLVL.

The rearrangement joins TRBV7-8 to TRBJ1-2; 8 nucleotides line up with TRBD1. Unmatched junction bases numbered 8, after V lost 5 bases and J lost 3 bases. Germline assignment: CDR1 SGHVS and CDR2 FQNEAQ. The CDR3 extends over 15 amino acids. This CDR3 is CASSVWTGSDYGYTF. In DNA, the CDR3 is TGTGCCAGCAGCGTATGGACAGGGAGCGACTATGGCTACACCTTC.

The genes are TRBV7-8 and TRBJ1-6; D ambiguous. The CDR3 covers 17 residues. Trimming removed 5 bases at V and 0 bases at J, with 14 bases between. The V gene's germline CDR1 is SGHVS and CDR2 FQNEAQ. The CDR3 nucleotides read TGTGCCAGCAGCCCGCGGGAGATGAGCTCCTATAATTCACCCCTCCACTTT. Translation: CASSPREMSSYNSPLHF.

The J gene is TRBJ2-7, the V gene TRBV4-1; D perhaps matches TRBD1 (5 bases). The germline V gene has CDR1 MGHRA and CDR2 YSYEKL. This CDR3 is built from 16 residues. The V end lost 0 bases, the J end lost 6 bases, and 18 bases lay between the germline ends. The CDR3 DNA reads as TGCGCCAGCAGCCAAGATTCGATAAGGGGAAACACCGAGCAGTACTTC. It translates to CASSQDSIRGNTEQYF.

This rearrangement joins TRBV7-8 to TRBJ2-1; TRBD2 matches at 7 bases. V was clipped by 1 base and J by 4 bases; unmatched bases: 4. Per germline, CDR1 SGHVS and CDR2 FQNEAQ. The CDR3 is made up of 15 amino acids. CDR3 amino acids: CASSLGLAEYNEQFF. In nucleotides, the CDR3 is TGTGCCAGCAGCTTAGGTCTAGCGGAGTACAATGAGCAGTTCTTC.

This rearrangement joins TRBV4-1 to TRBJ1-2; no clear D. V lost 0 bases and J lost 0, with 8 bases in between. This CDR3 is built from 15 residues. Germline V gene data show CDR1 as MGHRA and CDR2 as YSYEKL. The CDR3 DNA reads TGCGCCAGCAGCCAAGATAGCCGGACTAACTATGGCTACACCTTC. Amino acid sequence: CASSQDSRTNYGYTF.

The chain employs TRBV3-1 (or the pseudogene TRBV3-2) and TRBJ1-2; TRBD1 might be the D (6 bases). V lost 6 bases and J 8 bases, leaving 16 bases between the germline ends. Germline V gives CDR1 LGHDT, CDR2 YNNKEL (reference sequence). This CDR3 spans 13 amino acids. CDR3 amino acids: CASRTQGRSGYTF. Written as DNA, the CDR3 is TGTGCCAGCAGAACACAGGGTAGAAGCGGCTACACCTTC.

The chain has TRBV4-2 and TRBJ2-7; D might be TRBD1 (5 bases). Per germline, CDR1 LGHNA and CDR2 YNFKEQ. The ends were cut back, 8 bases at V and 2 bases at J, with 13 bases in the middle. The CDR3 totals 13 residues. CDR3 protein: CASSFSQAYEQYF. The CDR3 nucleotides are TGTGCCAGCTCATTTTCACAGGCCTACGAGCAGTACTTC.

The rearrangement joins TRBV3-1 (or the pseudogene TRBV3-2) to TRBJ2-3; 13 bases fit TRBD2. The CDR3 spans 19 residues. V trimming: 4 bases; J trimming: 4 bases; junction bases outside the gene matches: 14. Germline V CDR1 and CDR2: LGHDT, YNNKEL (reference sequence). In DNA, the CDR3 is TGTGCCAGCAGCCTGAAGGGACTAGCGGGGAGCGTTTACGCAGATACGCAGTATTTT. The encoded protein is CASSLKGLAGSVYADTQYF.

The chain links TRBV5-1 to TRBJ2-7; 7 bases are a match to TRBD2. V gave up 0 bases and J gave up 2 bases; unmatched junction bases: 5. The CDR3 totals 15 residues. Germline V gene lookup returns CDR1 SGHRS and CDR2 YFSETQ. The DNA of the CDR3 is TGCGCCAGCAGCTTGGCAGCGGGGACCCCCTACGAGCAGTACTTC. It codes for CASSLAAGTPYEQYF.

The V gene is TRBV29-1, the J gene TRBJ1-2; 9 positions match TRBD1. There are 14 residues in the CDR3. The germline V gene has CDR1 SQVTM and CDR2 ANQGSEA. J gave up 2 bases and V 1 base, and 2 bases lay outside the gene matches. CDR3 amino acids: CSVEGGTGNYGYTF. Written as DNA, the CDR3 is TGCAGCGTTGAAGGCGGGACAGGGAACTATGGCTACACCTTC.

The rearrangement links TRBV24-1 to TRBJ2-3; D is perhaps TRBD2 (6 bases). CDR3 length: 13 residues. Germline lookup yields CDR1 KGHDR and CDR2 SFDVKD. V dropped 2 bases and J dropped 4 bases, with 6 bases sitting between them. The CDR3 coding sequence is TGTGCCACCAGTGATTGGGACTCAGATACGCAGTATTTT. This encodes CATSDWDSDTQYF.

The gene calls are TRBV28 and TRBJ1-3, with no clear D. CDR3 length: 15 amino acids. V was trimmed by 2 bases and J by 0 bases, leaving 8 bases between them. The germline CDR1 and CDR2 sequences are MDHEN and SYDVKM. The CDR3 nucleotides are TGTGCCAGCAGTTTAGGGAGCCACTCTGGAAACACCATATATTTT. Its protein is CASSLGSHSGNTIYF.

This chain joins TRBV28 and TRBJ1-1; TRBD1 might be the D (6 bases). From germline, CDR1 is MDHEN and CDR2 SYDVKM. The CDR3 has 15 amino acids. V was trimmed by 6 bases and J by 2 bases, leaving 16 bases between them. In DNA form, the CDR3 reads TGTGCCAGCAGCAGGGGAACTTCGGGAAACACTGAAGCTTTCTTT. This translates into CASSRGTSGNTEAFF.

The V gene is TRBV5-1, the J gene TRBJ1-2; TRBD1 might be the D (6 bases). The CDR3 has 15 amino acids. Per the germline V gene, CDR1 is SGHRS and CDR2 is YFSETQ. V lost 4 bases and J 2 bases, leaving 15 bases between the germline ends. The CDR3 DNA reads as TGCGCCAGCAGCACCCACAGGGCCCCGAACTATGGCTACACCTTC. Its translation: CASSTHRAPNYGYTF.

The CDR3 region is CASSSQGNEGEKLFF. In DNA form, the CDR3 reads TGCGCCAGCAGCTCACAGGGGAACGAAGGTGAAAAACTGTTTTTT. The chain combines TRBV5-1 with TRBJ1-4; 7 nucleotides match TRBD1. V was clipped by 3 bases and J by 7 bases; unmatched bases: 9. Per germline, CDR1 SGHRS and CDR2 YFSETQ. The CDR3 consists of 15 residues. The variable domain in full, with the rest retrieved from reference TRBV5-1 and TRBJ1-4, is KAGVTQTPRYLIKTRGQQVTLSCSPISGHRSVSWYQQTPGQGLQFLFEYFSETQRNKGNFPGRFSGRQFSNSRSEMNVSTLELGDSALYLCASSSQGNEGEKLFFGSGTQLSVL.